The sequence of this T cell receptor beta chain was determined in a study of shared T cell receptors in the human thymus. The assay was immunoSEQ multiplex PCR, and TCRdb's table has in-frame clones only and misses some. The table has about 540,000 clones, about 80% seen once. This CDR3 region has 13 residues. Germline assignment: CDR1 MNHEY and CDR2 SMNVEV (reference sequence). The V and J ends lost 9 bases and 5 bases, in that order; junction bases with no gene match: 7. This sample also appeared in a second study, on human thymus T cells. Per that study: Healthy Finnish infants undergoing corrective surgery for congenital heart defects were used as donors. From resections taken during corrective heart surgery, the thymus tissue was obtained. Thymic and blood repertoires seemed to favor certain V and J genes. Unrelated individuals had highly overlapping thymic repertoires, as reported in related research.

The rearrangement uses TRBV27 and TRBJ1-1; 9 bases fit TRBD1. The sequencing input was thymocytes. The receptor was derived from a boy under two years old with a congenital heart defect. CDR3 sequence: CASRRQGETEAFF. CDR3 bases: TGTGCCAGTCGTCGACAGGGGGAGACTGAAGCTTTCTTT.